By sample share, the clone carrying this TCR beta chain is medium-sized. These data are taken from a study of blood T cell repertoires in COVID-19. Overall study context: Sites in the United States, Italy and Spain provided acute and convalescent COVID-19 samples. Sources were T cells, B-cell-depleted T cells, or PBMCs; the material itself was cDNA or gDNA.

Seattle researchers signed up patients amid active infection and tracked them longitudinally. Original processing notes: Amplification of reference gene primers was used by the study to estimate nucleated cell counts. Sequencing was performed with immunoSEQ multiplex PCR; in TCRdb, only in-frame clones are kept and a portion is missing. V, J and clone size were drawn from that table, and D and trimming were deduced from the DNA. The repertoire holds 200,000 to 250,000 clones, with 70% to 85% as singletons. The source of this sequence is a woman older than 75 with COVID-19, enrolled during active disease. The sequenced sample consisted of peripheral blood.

CDR3 sequence reads: CASSPGQGTGELFF. The CDR3 DNA sequence: TGTGCCAGTAGTCCCGGACAGGGCACCGGGGAGCTGTTTTTT. The V gene is TRBV19, the J gene TRBJ2-2; the match to TRBD1 covers 8 bases. The CDR3 loop spans 14 amino acids. V lost 5 bases to trimming and J lost 4 bases; unmatched junction nucleotides: 3. In germline, CDR1 is LNHDA, CDR2 SQIVND (reference sequence).